This TCR beta chain was recorded in a study of shared clonotypes between healthy human individuals. About the study: Every donor yielded three CD4 naive, three CD4 memory, two CD8 naive and one CD8 memory plate. General study points: Relative to memory subsets, naive subsets generally showed larger estimated richness.

The CDR3 is 14 residues long. The V end was cut by 4 bases, the J end by 2 bases, with 10 bases between. Germline CDR1 is SGHRS and CDR2 is YFSETQ. The protocol was immunoSEQ multiplex PCR, while the TCRdb copy is restricted to in-frame clones and leaves out a portion. The table has hundreds of thousands of clones, 72% seen once; the top ten hold under 2%. Remarks on this clone: Its target is not known.

The sequenced material came from memory CD4+ T cells sorted from blood. Stated subset: CD45RA-negative fraction. This chain connects TRBV5-1 to TRBJ1-5; D is unresolved. The TCR originated in a woman aged 25 to 39 in good health. The CDR3 nucleotides are TGCGCCAGCAGCCTGCCAAGCCGCAATCAGCCCCAGCATTTT. Protein sequence: CASSLPSRNQPQHF. The whole variable domain, remainder taken from reference TRBV5-1 and TRBJ1-5, is KAGVTQTPRYLIKTRGQQVTLSCSPISGHRSVSWYQQTPGQGLQFLFEYFSETQRNKGNFPGRFSGRQFSNSRSEMNVSTLELGDSALYLCASSLPSRNQPQHFGDGTRLSIL.